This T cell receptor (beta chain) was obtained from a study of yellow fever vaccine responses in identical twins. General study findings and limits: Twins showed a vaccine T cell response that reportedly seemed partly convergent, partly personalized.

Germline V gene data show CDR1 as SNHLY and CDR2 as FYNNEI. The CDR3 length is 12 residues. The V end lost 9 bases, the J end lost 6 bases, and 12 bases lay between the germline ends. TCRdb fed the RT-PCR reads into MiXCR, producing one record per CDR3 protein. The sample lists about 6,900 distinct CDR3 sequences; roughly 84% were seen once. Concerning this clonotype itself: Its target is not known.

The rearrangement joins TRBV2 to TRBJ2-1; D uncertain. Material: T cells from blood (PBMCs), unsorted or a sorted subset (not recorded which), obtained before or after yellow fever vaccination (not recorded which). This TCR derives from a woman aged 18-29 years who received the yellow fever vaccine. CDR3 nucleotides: TGTGCCAGTATAGAGGTTGGCAATGAGCAGTTCTTC. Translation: CASIEVGNEQFF.